This T cell receptor beta chain stems from a study of blood T cell repertoires in COVID-19. Study-wide background: Researchers got acute and convalescent COVID-19 samples from the United States, Italy and Spain. The cDNA or gDNA used as material had been derived from T cells, B-cell-depleted T cells, or PBMCs.

In the original analysis: Reference gene primer amplification gave estimated nucleated cell counts. The repertoire was sequenced with immunoSEQ multiplex PCR; TCRdb's copy has only in-frame clones and lacks some. V, J and clone size derive from that table, while D and trimming were established from the DNA sequence. The sample contains more than 95,000 clones, 85% of which appear only once. This clone is a singleton in its sample. Germline-derived CDR1 and CDR2 are LNHDA and SQIVND (reference sequence). This CDR3 has 17 residues. With 4 bases clipped from V and 6 bases from J, the junction kept 14 bases outside the gene matches.

The chain combines TRBV19 with TRBJ1-2, with 10 bases fitting TRBD1. The sequence was collected from a woman older than 75 with acute or convalescent COVID-19. The sequenced material came from peripheral blood. The chain's CDR3 is CASSTLGPGQGFNGYTF. CDR3 nucleotides: TGTGCCAGTAGTACGCTAGGACCGGGACAGGGGTTCAATGGCTACACCTTC.